These 30 T cell receptor beta chains share one sample of origin, sequenced in a study of blood T cell repertoires in COVID-19 (dated by TCRdb to between 2020 and 2021). Receptor libraries were prepared by the immunoSEQ multiplex PCR assay. TCRdb retrieved this table from immuneACCESS and kept in-frame rearrangements only. Not all clones are present; in checked studies, unresolved V genes account for under half, and no reason is known for the remainder. The table for this sample lists under 500,000 clones; roughly 89% of them were counted only once. The ten biggest clones cover roughly 4% of the sample. The sample comprised peripheral blood. The receptors here all came from a woman aged 25 to 39 with acute or convalescent COVID-19.

The V gene is TRBV15, the J gene TRBJ1-3; D remains ambiguous. This CDR3 has 11 residues. V shed 8 bases and J shed 4 bases, with 6 bases lying between them. Germline CDR1 is LNHNV and CDR2 is YYDKDF (reference sequence). The CDR3 loop is CATLVGNTIYF. The CDR3 DNA is TGTGCCACCTTAGTCGGAAACACCATATATTTT. Variable domain in full (rest from reference TRBV15 and TRBJ1-3): DAMVIQNPRYQVTQFGKPVTLSCSQTLNHNVMYWYQQKSSQAPKLLFHYYDKDFNNEADTPDNFQSRRPNTSFCFLDIRSPGLGDTAMYLCATLVGNTIYFGEGSWLTVV.

This chain uses TRBV4-1 with TRBJ2-2, with 8 bases lining up with TRBD1. V gave up 3 bases and J gave up 7 bases; unmatched junction bases: 16. This CDR3 is 18 amino acids long. The germline gives CDR1 MGHRA, CDR2 YSYEKL. The CDR3 spells CASSHSNRTGIQIGELFF. Here the CDR3 DNA reads TGCGCCAGCAGCCACTCCAATCGGACAGGGATCCAGATCGGGGAGCTGTTTTTT.

The chain recombines TRBV27 with TRBJ1-2; D may be TRBD1 (5 bases). Looked up from germline, CDR1 is MNHEY and CDR2 is SMNVEV (reference sequence). V was trimmed by 8 bases and J by 4 bases, leaving 17 bases between them. CDR3 size: 14 residues. CDR3 sequence reads: CASGRQPAGYGYTF. The CDR3 nucleotides are TGTGCCAGCGGACGACAGCCCGCTGGCTATGGCTACACCTTC.

Here the CDR3 reads CASRYTGAYNEQFF. The CDR3 bases are TGTGCCAGCAGATACACAGGGGCCTACAATGAGCAGTTCTTC. The genes are TRBV11-2 and TRBJ2-1, with TRBD1 matching over 7 bases. CDR3 length equals 14 residues. Germline V gene data show CDR1 as SGHAT and CDR2 as FQNNGV. The junction had 4 bases not matched to a gene; V was cut back by 6 bases and J by 2 bases.

V is TRBV14 and J is TRBJ2-1; D uncertain. Germline values: CDR1 SGHDN, CDR2 FVKESK. The CDR3 covers 19 residues. Trimming cost V 2 bases and J 0 bases, with 20 bases left between them. Written as DNA, the CDR3 is TGTGCCAGCAGCCAACATGCCGTGATTGGGCGTTACTCCTACAATGAGCAGTTCTTC. Its translation: CASSQHAVIGRYSYNEQFF.

The gene calls are TRBV6-2 or TRBV6-3 and TRBJ1-2; 7 positions agree with TRBD1. CDR3 size: 14 residues. J gave up 4 bases and V 5 bases, and 7 bases lay outside the gene matches. CDR1 and CDR2 from the germline V gene are MNHEY and SVGEGT. As DNA, the CDR3 is TGTGCCAGCAGTCAACAGGGGTATGGCTATGGCTACACCTTC. Translated: CASSQQGYGYGYTF.

DNA of the CDR3: TGTGCCAGCAGCTTAGGACAGCGAGGGGTAGAGACCCAGTACTTC. It translates to CASSLGQRGVETQYF. The chain employs TRBV5-6 and TRBJ2-5; D is possibly TRBD1 (6 bases). The CDR3 consists of 15 residues. V gave up 2 bases and J gave up 4 bases, with 15 bases separating them. Germline lookup yields CDR1 SGHDT and CDR2 YYEEEE. Drawing the rest from reference TRBV5-6 and TRBJ2-5, the complete variable domain is DAGVTQSPTHLIKTRGQQVTLRCSPKSGHDTVSWYQQALGQGPQFIFQYYEEEERQRGNFPDRFSGHQFPNYSSELNVNALLLGDSALYLCASSLGQRGVETQYFGPGTRLLVL.

This clone was recorded once. The chain couples TRBV9 to TRBJ1-6, with 8 bases aligning to TRBD1. The CDR3 runs to 15 residues. Looked up from germline, CDR1 is SGDLS and CDR2 is YYNGEE. The trim removed 2 bases at V and 10 bases at J, leaving 8 bases unmatched. The CDR3 sequence: CASSVEGQGLSPLHF. The CDR3 nucleotides are TGTGCCAGCAGCGTCGAAGGACAGGGCTTGTCACCCCTCCACTTT.

The chain uses TRBV7-2 and TRBJ2-3; TRBD1 is a possible D gene (6 bases). CDR1 is SGHTA and CDR2 is FQGNSA in the germline V gene. With 1 base removed from V and 1 base from J, the gap between germline ends came to 9 bases. The CDR3 loop spans 15 amino acids. CDR3: CASSLVAGGTDTQYF. The DNA for the CDR3 is TGTGCCAGCAGCTTAGTGGCAGGGGGCACAGATACGCAGTATTTT.

The chain carries TRBV5-3 and TRBJ2-2, with 12 bases lining up with TRBD2. TRBV5-3 qualifies as an ORF whose function is uncertain. The CDR3 totals 17 residues. After removal of 0 bases from V and 2 bases from J, the junction contained 2 bases not matched to a gene. The CDR3 bases are TGTGCCAGAAGCTTGGGACTAGCGGGGGCCAACACCGGGGAGCTGTTTTTT. Its translation is CARSLGLAGANTGELFF.

CDR3 amino acids: CASSPGTRNYNEQFF. CDR3 DNA sequence: TGTGCCAGCAGCCCCGGGACTAGAAACTACAATGAGCAGTTCTTC. The chain couples TRBV2 to TRBJ2-1; TRBD2 aligns across 8 bases. Germline-derived CDR1 and CDR2 are SNHLY and FYNNEI. V lost 6 bases to trimming and J lost 3 bases; unmatched junction nucleotides: 7. The CDR3 totals 15 residues.

V and J are TRBV27 and TRBJ1-2, with D perhaps TRBD1 (6 bases). Germline-derived CDR1 and CDR2 are MNHEY and SMNVEV (reference sequence). This CDR3 comprises 15 residues. Trimming stripped 0 bases from V and 4 bases from J, with 12 bases between. The CDR3 DNA is TGTGCCAGCAGTTTATCGAGGGGGTCGGGCTATGGCTACACCTTC. Encoded protein: CASSLSRGSGYGYTF.

The rearrangement joins TRBV2 to TRBJ1-1; a weak D match, TRBD1 (5 bases). The CDR3 runs 11 residues. V was shortened by 5 bases and J by 8 bases, with 9 bases between the two germline ends. Germline V CDR1 and CDR2: SNHLY, FYNNEI. The chain's CDR3 is CASSLRQEAFF. The DNA for the CDR3 is TGTGCCAGCAGTTTGAGACAGGAAGCTTTCTTT.

The CDR3 protein is CASSPWDNNYEQYF. In nucleotides, the CDR3 is TGTGCCAGCAGCCCTTGGGACAACAACTACGAGCAGTACTTC. V gene TRBV11-2 combines with J gene TRBJ2-7, with D tentatively TRBD1 (6 bases). Germline V gene lookup returns CDR1 SGHAT and CDR2 FQNNGV. This CDR3 is 14 amino acids long. Trimming took off 5 bases at V and 3 bases at J, with 14 bases between the two ends.

The gene calls are TRBV11-1 and TRBJ2-3; 10 nucleotides align to TRBD2. The CDR3 has 16 amino acids. After removal of 5 bases from V and 2 bases from J, the junction contained 7 bases not matched to a gene. CDR1 and CDR2 (germline): SGHAT, FQDESV (reference sequence). The CDR3 DNA follows: TGTGCCAGCAGCCCCCTAGCGGGGGCCTCCACAGATACGCAGTATTTT. Amino acid sequence: CASSPLAGASTDTQYF. Drawing the rest from reference TRBV11-1 and TRBJ2-3, the complete variable domain is EAEVAQSPRYKITEKSQAVAFWCDPISGHATLYWYRQILGQGPELLVQFQDESVVDDSQLPKDRFSAERLKGVDSTLKIQPAELGDSAMYLCASSPLAGASTDTQYFGPGTRLTVL.

The V gene is TRBV28, the J gene TRBJ2-3; 9 positions match TRBD2. This CDR3 has 12 residues. CDR1 is MDHEN, CDR2 SYDVKM, per germline. The V segment lost 6 bases and the J segment 5 bases; nucleotides outside the gene matches: 0. The DNA of the CDR3 is TGTGCCAGCAGGCGGGGGGGAGATACGCAGTATTTT. Translated, it gives CASRRGGDTQYF.

The CDR3 reads CASNDRGRIATGELFF. CDR3 DNA: TGTGCCAGCAACGACAGGGGGCGCATTGCCACCGGGGAGCTGTTTTTT. The genes are TRBV28 and TRBJ2-2, with TRBD1 identical over 10 bases. The CDR3 extends over 16 amino acids. The trim removed 7 bases at V and 4 bases at J, leaving 9 bases unmatched. Germline CDR1 is MDHEN and CDR2 is SYDVKM.

The gene calls are TRBV4-1 and TRBJ2-1; the match to TRBD1 covers 8 bases. Looked up from germline, CDR1 is MGHRA and CDR2 is YSYEKL. J was trimmed by 9 bases and V by 1 base; bases with no gene match: 5. The CDR3 is 14 residues long. This chain's CDR3 is CASSQGQGAVEQFF. CDR3 DNA: TGCGCCAGCAGCCAAGGGCAGGGGGCCGTTGAGCAGTTCTTC.

This clone was observed a single time. The chain couples TRBV5-1 to TRBJ1-4; 10 bases line up with TRBD1. CDR1 and CDR2 (germline): SGHRS, YFSETQ. CDR3 length: 17 residues. With V trimmed by 2 bases and J by 4 bases, 8 bases remained unmatched. The CDR3 here is CASSLPGQGPINEKLFF. DNA of the CDR3: TGCGCCAGCAGCTTACCGGGACAGGGGCCAATTAATGAAAAACTGTTTTTT.

The rearrangement joins TRBV5-4 to TRBJ1-2; 7 bases fit TRBD1. The junction had 2 bases not matched to a gene; V was cut back by 0 bases and J by 12 bases. Germline assignment: CDR1 SGHNT and CDR2 YYREEE (reference sequence). The CDR3 is made up of 11 amino acids. CDR3 sequence: CASSLGTGHTF. CDR3 nucleotides: TGTGCCAGCAGCTTGGGGACAGGCCACACCTTC.

The V and J genes are TRBV11-2 and TRBJ1-2; unclear D gene. The CDR3 totals 14 residues. CDR1 is SGHAT and CDR2 is FQNNGV in the germline V gene. V dropped 5 bases and J dropped 5 bases, with 15 bases sitting between them. CDR3 amino acids: CASSPQTEGYGYTF. As DNA, the CDR3 is TGTGCCAGCAGCCCCCAAACTGAGGGTTATGGCTACACCTTC. Full variable domain (missing parts from reference TRBV11-2 and TRBJ1-2): EAGVAQSPRYKIIEKRQSVAFWCNPISGHATLYWYQQILGQGPKLLIQFQNNGVVDDSQLPKDRFSAERLKGVDSTLKIQPAKLEDSAVYLCASSPQTEGYGYTFGSGTRLTVV.

This clone was observed a single time. V gene TRBV3-1 (or the pseudogene TRBV3-2) combines with J gene TRBJ2-7; no clear D. V lost 4 bases to trimming and J lost 2 bases, with 18 bases between them. Germline CDR1 and CDR2: LGHDT and YNNKEL (reference sequence). The CDR3 runs 16 residues. CDR3: CASSRKAETRTYEQYF. The CDR3 DNA sequence: TGTGCCAGCAGCCGAAAAGCAGAGACAAGGACCTACGAGCAGTACTTC.

The chain couples TRBV30 to TRBJ2-3; perhaps TRBD2 as D (5 bases). Germline-derived CDR1 and CDR2 are GTSNPN and SVGIG (reference sequence). Trimming shortened V by 5 bases and J by 5 bases, and 11 bases separated the two germline ends. This CDR3 has 12 amino acids. The CDR3 protein is CAWGARGDTQYF. Here the CDR3 DNA reads TGTGCCTGGGGAGCCCGGGGAGATACGCAGTATTTT.

The chain recombines TRBV7-9 with TRBJ2-7; 11 bases fit TRBD1. The J segment lost 6 bases and the V segment lost 6 bases, leaving 10 bases of the junction unmatched. CDR3 length: 15 residues. Germline V gene sequence: CDR1 SEHNR, CDR2 FQNEAQ (reference sequence). CDR3 coding DNA: TGTGCCAGCAGATCTCAGGACAGGGGGCTCGGCGAGCAGTACTTC. Its translation: CASRSQDRGLGEQYF.

The chain combines TRBV7-7 with TRBJ2-5, with TRBD1 as a possible D gene (5 bases). Germline CDR1 and CDR2: SSHAT and FNYEAQ (reference sequence). V lost 5 bases to trimming and J lost 5 bases, with 18 bases between them. The length of the CDR3 is 15 residues. The chain's CDR3 is CASSPSAGQGETQYF. The CDR3 DNA is TGTGCCAGCAGCCCCTCGGCAGGGCAAGGGGAGACCCAGTACTTC.

V and J are TRBV5-4 and TRBJ1-4; TRBD1 aligns across 7 bases. V lost 4 bases, J lost 1 base, and 7 bases stayed unmatched. This CDR3 comprises 16 residues. Germline assignment: CDR1 SGHNT and CDR2 YYREEE (reference sequence). The CDR3 bases are TGTGCCAGCAGCCCCGCGACAGGGCAAACTAATGAAAAACTGTTTTTT. Its translation is CASSPATGQTNEKLFF.

The chain links TRBV6-5 to TRBJ1-4, with D possibly TRBD1 on 6 matching bases. This CDR3 contains 14 residues. V was shortened by 5 bases and J by 4 bases, with 11 bases between the two germline ends. Looked up from germline, CDR1 is MNHEY and CDR2 is SVGAGI. In DNA form, the CDR3 reads TGTGCCAGCAGTCGGACAGCTAATAATGAAAAACTGTTTTTT. This codes for CASSRTANNEKLFF.

This sequence joins TRBV9 and TRBJ2-3; perhaps TRBD1 as D (6 bases). With 4 bases removed from V and 5 bases from J, the gap between germline ends came to 11 bases. This CDR3 is built from 13 residues. Germline lookup yields CDR1 SGDLS and CDR2 YYNGEE. In DNA form, the CDR3 reads TGTGCCAGCAGCTTTAACAGGGAAGATACGCAGTATTTT. It is translated as CASSFNREDTQYF.

This clone has just one count. Other DNA sequences in the sample encode the same CDR3. This chain links TRBV5-1 with TRBJ2-5; 11 bases are a match to TRBD1. V shed 4 bases, J shed 5 bases, and the junction held 4 bases outside the gene matches. CDR1 is SGHRS, CDR2 YFSETQ, per germline. This CDR3 region has 14 residues. The CDR3 nucleotides are TGCGCCAGCAGCCCGGGGACAGGGGGGGAGACCCAGTACTTC. This gives the protein CASSPGTGGETQYF.

The J gene is TRBJ2-2, the V gene TRBV7-3, with D possibly TRBD1 on 5 matching bases. Germline CDR1 SGHTA, CDR2 FQGTGA. This CDR3 has 15 residues. Trimming shortened V by 2 bases and J by 1 base, and 8 bases separated the two germline ends. The DNA for the CDR3 is TGTGCCAGCAGCTTAGGACACCAGAACACCGGGGAGCTGTTTTTT. As protein: CASSLGHQNTGELFF.